What follows are 7 T cell receptor beta chains derived from one specimen sequenced in a study of T-cell memory formation after mild COVID-19. A single record per CDR3 protein comes from TCRdb applying MiXCR to the 5' RACE reads. This table holds about 470,000 distinct CDR3 sequences, about 18% found once. The sequenced sample consisted of PBMCs or a T cell subset sorted from them (not recorded which). Source of these receptors: an adult woman who had mild COVID-19 (a few samples of this study predate the infection). Cell type and time point are not known.

In its sample, this clonotype was seen a few times. The chain employs TRBV24-1 and TRBJ2-1; TRBD2 is a possible D gene (5 bases). Trimming shortened V by 0 bases and J by 6 bases, and 5 bases separated the two germline ends. The CDR3 extends over 13 amino acids. From germline, CDR1 is KGHDR and CDR2 SFDVKD. The CDR3 region has the DNA TGTGCCACCAGTGATTTGGAGGGCAATGAGCAGTTCTTC. Translated, it gives CATSDLEGNEQFF.

On this clonotype: A much larger clone lies one base from this, so it may be a read error. This sequence joins TRBV7-2 and TRBJ2-7; D gene ambiguous. Between the trimmed V and J ends, which lost 5 bases and 5 bases, there was a span of 7 bases. Germline V gene sequence: CDR1 SGHTA, CDR2 FQGNSA. There are 11 residues in the CDR3. The chain's CDR3 is CASSAADEQYF. In nucleotides, the CDR3 is TGTGCCAGCAGCGCCGCCGACGAGCAGTACTTC.

In its sample, this clonotype was seen a few times. The chain employs TRBV6-1 and TRBJ2-1; perhaps TRBD2 as D (5 bases). The CDR3 runs 12 residues. Germline loops: CDR1 MNHNS, CDR2 SASEGT. V was cut by 0 bases and J by 12 bases, with 9 bases left in between. The CDR3 reads CASSEAYEGQFF. The CDR3 nucleotides read TGTGCCAGCAGTGAAGCTTATGAGGGGCAGTTCTTC.

This clonotype has just a few counts. This chain uses TRBV5-1 with TRBJ1-2; a weak D match, TRBD1 (6 bases). This CDR3 is built from 17 residues. CDR1 and CDR2 (germline): SGHRS, YFSETQ. V lost 0 bases and J 3 bases, leaving 18 bases between the germline ends. The CDR3 DNA reads TGCGCCAGCAGCTTGGAGGGCACAGGGAGGCTCTACTATGGCTACACCTTC. It specifies CASSLEGTGRLYYGYTF.

This clonotype was detected ten times or more. This rearrangement joins TRBV6-5 to TRBJ2-1; D possibly corresponds to TRBD2 (6 bases). Germline CDR1 is MNHEY and CDR2 is SVGAGI. The CDR3 is 15 amino acids. V dropped 2 bases and J dropped 5 bases, with 13 bases sitting between them. The CDR3 sequence: CASSYPQGLDNEQFF. The CDR3 DNA is TGTGCCAGCAGTTACCCCCAGGGACTCGACAATGAGCAGTTCTTC.

The gene calls are TRBV7-9 and TRBJ2-7; D is possibly TRBD1 (6 bases). From germline, CDR1 is SEHNR and CDR2 FQNEAQ (reference sequence). The CDR3 has 17 residues. Trimming took off 3 bases at V and 2 bases at J, with 20 bases between the two ends. CDR3 in amino acids: CASSLPNNRVIPYEQYF. The CDR3 bases are TGTGCCAGCAGCTTGCCCAACAACAGGGTAATCCCCTACGAGCAGTACTTC. The full variable domain, completed using reference TRBV7-9 and TRBJ2-7, is DTGVSQNPRHKITKRGQNVTFRCDPISEHNRLYWYRQTLGQGPEFLTYFQNEAQLEKSRLLSDRFSAERPKGSFSTLEIQRTEQGDSAMYLCASSLPNNRVIPYEQYFGPGTRLTVT.

This clonotype was seen a handful of times. The J gene is TRBJ2-5, the V gene TRBV25-1; D unresolved. Between the trimmed V and J ends, which lost 6 bases and 4 bases, there was a span of 18 bases. The V gene's germline CDR1 is MGHDK and CDR2 SYGVNS. This CDR3 is 15 amino acids long. This chain's CDR3 is CASRGGQSRRETQYF. The CDR3 DNA sequence: TGTGCCAGCAGAGGTGGGCAGTCCCGTCGAGAGACCCAGTACTTC.